The 31 T cell receptor beta chains presented below share a single source sample, sequenced in a study of cytomegalovirus exposure and HLA in healthy donors. Amplification used 60 Vbeta primers and 13 Jbeta primers. Using immunoSEQ multiplex PCR, the repertoire was profiled, and TCRdb retains in-frame clones only, with some absent. This table holds some 130,000 clones, about two thirds found once. Input material: PBMCs. These receptors were obtained from a man aged 45-65 years in good health and CMV-seropositive.

This clone was seen more than once but under ten times. This chain connects TRBV7-2 to TRBJ1-5; D may be TRBD1 (5 bases). Trimming left V 1 base short and J 7 bases short, with 14 bases between. Germline V lookup: CDR1 SGHTA, CDR2 FQGNSA. This CDR3 has 15 residues. The CDR3 bases are TGTGCCAGCAGCTTAGGGAGGGCTAGGGGACAGCCCCAGCATTTT. Protein product: CASSLGRARGQPQHF.

The V call is TRBV6-5, the J call TRBJ2-7; tentative D call: TRBD1 (6 bases). Germline CDR1 and CDR2: MNHEY and SVGAGI. Trimming took off 2 bases at V and 2 bases at J, with 10 bases between the two ends. The CDR3 spans 14 residues. The CDR3 DNA reads as TGTGCCAGCAGTTACGGGACACAAGCCTACGAGCAGTACTTC. It yields the protein CASSYGTQAYEQYF.

The V gene is TRBV29-1, the J gene TRBJ1-4, with 8 bases that match TRBD1. The CDR3 runs to 13 residues. Germline V lookup: CDR1 SQVTM, CDR2 ANQGSEA. Losses at the gene ends were 6 bases for V and 3 bases for J; bases not matched to a gene: 3. The CDR3 DNA is TGCAGCGTCAGGACAGGGTCTAATGAAAAACTGTTTTTT. This sequence encodes CSVRTGSNEKLFF. The full variable domain, its missing parts supplied by reference TRBV29-1 and TRBJ1-4, is SAVISQKPSRDICQRGTSLTIQCQVDSQVTMMFWYRQQPGQSLTLIATANQGSEATYESGFVIDKFPISRPNLTFSTLTVSNMSPEDSSIYLCSVRTGSNEKLFFGSGTQLSVL.

This clone was observed a handful of times. The chain employs TRBV7-8 and TRBJ1-1; D perhaps matches TRBD1 (5 bases). This CDR3 has 15 residues. Trimming stripped 1 base from V and 6 bases from J, with 15 bases between. The germline V gene encodes CDR1 SGHVS and CDR2 FQNEAQ. The DNA of the CDR3 is TGTGCCAGCAGCTTAGGTCCAGGGACTCCCCCTGAAGCTTTCTTT. Its translation is CASSLGPGTPPEAFF.

The rearrangement links TRBV4-3 to TRBJ2-1; TRBD1 might be the D (5 bases). Trimming removed 0 bases from V and 0 bases from J, with 12 bases in between. The germline CDR1 and CDR2 sequences are LGHNA and YSLEER. CDR3 length: 17 residues. The CDR3 nucleotides are TGCGCCAGCAGCCAAGATTTGGGGCCGAGCTCCTACAATGAGCAGTTCTTC. Protein sequence: CASSQDLGPSSYNEQFF.

This sequence joins TRBV11-3 and TRBJ2-5; tentatively, D is TRBD1 (5 bases). V was cut by 1 base and J by 1 base, with 10 bases left in between. Germline CDR1 and CDR2: SGHNT and YENEEA. The CDR3 consists of 15 residues. The CDR3 loop is CASSLGGGAQETQYF. The CDR3 nucleotides read TGTGCCAGCAGCTTAGGGGGTGGGGCCCAAGAGACCCAGTACTTC.

This chain joins TRBV19 and TRBJ2-1; D is unresolved. Germline assignment: CDR1 LNHDA and CDR2 SQIVND (reference sequence). The CDR3 is 12 residues long. The ends were cut back, 3 bases at V and 8 bases at J, with 8 bases in the middle. CDR3 DNA: TGTGCCAGTAGTATCCCACCGGATGAGCAGTTCTTC. Translation: CASSIPPDEQFF.

V and J are TRBV14 and TRBJ1-2, with D maybe TRBD1 (5 bases). Germline CDR1 reads SGHDN; CDR2 reads FVKESK. V was shortened by 2 bases and J by 4 bases, with 14 bases between the two germline ends. There are 15 residues in the CDR3. As DNA, the CDR3 is TGTGCCAGCAGCCAACAAGGGGCGCTAGGCTATGGCTACACCTTC. Amino acids: CASSQQGALGYGYTF.

A word on this clone: This specimen includes other DNA sequences encoding the same CDR3. The chain employs TRBV2 and TRBJ2-2; TRBD1 aligns across 7 bases. With V trimmed by 5 bases and J by 0 bases, 3 bases remained unmatched. This CDR3 is 15 amino acids long. Germline V gene data show CDR1 as SNHLY and CDR2 as FYNNEI. The CDR3 loop is CASSRQGSNTGELFF. The CDR3 region has the DNA TGTGCCAGCAGTCGACAGGGATCGAACACCGGGGAGCTGTTTTTT.

The chain links TRBV5-8 to TRBJ2-6; D uncertain. The CDR3 is 15 residues long. V lost 8 bases to trimming and J lost 2 bases, with 14 bases between them. CDR1 SGHTS and CDR2 YDEGEE come from the germline V gene. CDR3 loop: CASEPGFPGANVLTF. CDR3 bases: TGTGCCAGTGAGCCCGGTTTCCCTGGGGCCAACGTCCTGACTTTC.

This clone was picked up a small number of times. The chain links TRBV5-6 to TRBJ2-7; D is perhaps TRBD2 (5 bases). In germline, CDR1 is SGHDT, CDR2 YYEEEE. The CDR3 runs 14 residues. The ends were cut back, 0 bases at V and 5 bases at J, with 12 bases in the middle. The CDR3 loop is CASSLAGRFDEQYF. The CDR3 DNA reads TGTGCCAGCAGCTTGGCGGGGAGATTTGACGAGCAGTACTTC.

J is TRBJ2-5 and V is TRBV25-1; D perhaps matches TRBD1 (6 bases). The end of the DNA aligns better with TRBJ2-7, so the J call may be wrong. This CDR3 comprises 13 residues. Germline CDR1 is MGHDK and CDR2 is SYGVNS. In DNA form, the CDR3 reads TGTGCCAGCAGTGATGGACAGACCTACGAGCAGTACTTC. It is translated as CASSDGQTYEQYF.

The chain uses TRBV11-2 and TRBJ1-3; the match to TRBD1 covers 8 bases. The CDR3 length is 19 residues. V trimming: 1 base; J trimming: 0 bases; junction bases outside the gene matches: 11. Germline loops: CDR1 SGHAT, CDR2 FQNNGV. CDR3 in amino acids: CASSLARTGTSLSGNTIYF. CDR3 nucleotide sequence: TGTGCCAGCAGCTTAGCCCGGACAGGGACCTCTCTCTCTGGAAACACCATATATTTT.

The rearrangement links TRBV7-9 to TRBJ2-2; 8 nucleotides align to TRBD1. Germline loops: CDR1 SEHNR, CDR2 FQNEAQ (reference sequence). This CDR3 has 16 amino acids. The V and J ends lost 0 bases and 5 bases, in that order; junction bases with no gene match: 5. CDR3 residues: CASSLAPGGWTGELFF. CDR3 bases: TGTGCCAGCAGCTTAGCGCCAGGGGGCTGGACCGGGGAGCTGTTTTTT. The variable domain in full, with the rest retrieved from reference TRBV7-9 and TRBJ2-2, is DTGVSQNPRHKITKRGQNVTFRCDPISEHNRLYWYRQTLGQGPEFLTYFQNEAQLEKSRLLSDRFSAERPKGSFSTLEIQRTEQGDSAMYLCASSLAPGGWTGELFFGEGSRLTVL.

Points on this clone: One end of the junction does not line up with germline, which may come from a read error. This rearrangement joins TRBV7-7 to TRBJ1-1; D unresolved. The germline V gene has CDR1 SSHAT and CDR2 FNYEAQ (reference sequence). The CDR3 has 13 amino acids. The CDR3 spells CASSSTVNTEAFF. The CDR3 DNA follows: TGTGCTAGCAGCTCGACTGTGAACACTGAAGCTTTCTTT.

V gene TRBV6-1 combines with J gene TRBJ1-1; maybe TRBD1 (6 bases). Germline CDR1 reads MNHNS; CDR2 reads SASEGT. V was trimmed by 6 bases and J by 8 bases, leaving 16 bases between them. This CDR3 has 13 residues. CDR3 protein: CASREFRGGEAFF. CDR3 bases: TGTGCCAGCAGGGAATTCAGGGGTGGGGAAGCTTTCTTT.

The chain is built from TRBV4-3 and TRBJ1-3; 7 positions match TRBD1. Losses at the gene ends were 0 bases for V and 4 bases for J; bases not matched to a gene: 3. CDR1 LGHNA and CDR2 YSLEER come from the germline V gene. The CDR3 covers 15 residues. The CDR3 region is CASSQEGGNGNTIYF. CDR3 nucleotides: TGCGCCAGCAGCCAAGAAGGGGGCAACGGAAACACCATATATTTT.

The chain carries TRBV7-9 and TRBJ1-1; TRBD1 is a possible D gene (5 bases). CDR1 is SEHNR, CDR2 FQNEAQ, per germline (reference sequence). V was trimmed by 4 bases and J by 0 bases, leaving 9 bases between them. The CDR3 has 14 amino acids. CDR3: CASSSTGLNTEAFF. CDR3 bases: TGTGCCAGCAGCTCTACAGGTTTGAACACTGAAGCTTTCTTT.

The rearrangement joins TRBV7-2 to TRBJ1-5, with D tentatively TRBD1 (5 bases). Per the germline V gene, CDR1 is SGHTA and CDR2 is FQGNSA. Trimming removed 5 bases from V and 2 bases from J, with 13 bases in between. This CDR3 has 15 amino acids. CDR3 coding DNA: TGTGCCAGCAGCCCCGGGCGGGGCGGCAATCAGCCCCAGCATTTT. Its translation: CASSPGRGGNQPQHF.

V and J are TRBV7-9 and TRBJ2-2; tentatively, D is TRBD1 (6 bases). Trimming removed 7 bases at V and 6 bases at J, with 21 bases between. Germline V gene lookup returns CDR1 SEHNR and CDR2 FQNEAQ (reference sequence). The CDR3 runs 16 residues. The CDR3 DNA is TGTGCCAGCAACCCGGTGGGGGCGCCCGGTGCCGGGGAGCTGTTTTTT. Translating gives CASNPVGAPGAGELFF.

This chain links TRBV7-9 with TRBJ1-1, with 10 nucleotides matching TRBD1. The junction had 3 bases not matched to a gene; V was cut back by 3 bases and J by 5 bases. CDR3 length equals 14 residues. Germline V CDR1 and CDR2: SEHNR, FQNEAQ (reference sequence). The CDR3 region has the DNA TGTGCCAGCAGCTTCGGACAGGGGGTGACTGAAGCTTTCTTT. Residues: CASSFGQGVTEAFF.

The chain employs TRBV18 and TRBJ2-7, with 7 bases identical to TRBD1. CDR3 length: 16 residues. Unmatched junction bases numbered 12, after V lost 1 base and J lost 6 bases. Germline V lookup: CDR1 KGHSH, CDR2 LQKENI. Here the CDR3 DNA reads TGTGCCAGCTCACCACACTACAATACAGGGGACGCCGAGCAGTACTTC. Translating it yields CASSPHYNTGDAEQYF.

This chain uses TRBV6-1 with TRBJ2-5; 7 bases are a match to TRBD1. Germline V gene lookup returns CDR1 MNHNS and CDR2 SASEGT. The CDR3 sequence is 15 residues long. Losses at the gene ends were 4 bases for V and 5 bases for J; bases not matched to a gene: 10. The CDR3 DNA reads as TGTGCCAGCAGTGGCCGGGACAGCATTATCGAGACCCAGTACTTC. Its translation is CASSGRDSIIETQYF.

The chain combines TRBV6-5 with TRBJ1-1; D may be TRBD1 (5 bases). The germline V and J ends were trimmed by 5 bases and 2 bases, with 15 bases remaining between them. CDR3 length: 15 residues. In germline, CDR1 is MNHEY, CDR2 SVGAGI. In nucleotides, the CDR3 is TGTGCCAGCAGTACCCCAGGGAGGGCTAACACTGAAGCTTTCTTT. Encoded protein: CASSTPGRANTEAFF.

The rearrangement uses TRBV11-3 and TRBJ2-7, with 13 bases matching TRBD2. From germline, CDR1 is SGHNT and CDR2 YENEEA. Germline trimming cut 5 bases from V and 7 bases from J; bases unmatched to any gene: 8. This CDR3 region has 15 residues. For the CDR3, the DNA is TGTGCCAGCAGCGTCAGACTAGCGGGAGGAAGGGAGCAGTACTTC. The encoded protein is CASSVRLAGGREQYF.

This chain uses TRBV6-6 with TRBJ1-2, with a possible D match to TRBD1 (6 bases). The CDR3 length is 14 residues. Germline CDR1 is MNHNY and CDR2 is SVGAGI (reference sequence). Trimming stripped 2 bases from V and 4 bases from J, with 11 bases between. CDR3 coding DNA: TGTGCCAGCAGTTACCTCGGACAGTCCTATGGCTACACCTTC. Translation: CASSYLGQSYGYTF.

The chain has TRBV19 and TRBJ2-5; 14 bases agree with TRBD2. CDR3 length: 18 amino acids. Germline V lookup: CDR1 LNHDA, CDR2 SQIVND (reference sequence). The junction had 14 bases not matched to a gene; V was cut back by 6 bases and J by 5 bases. The CDR3 bases are TGTGCCAGTAGCCCGATTAGGGGGACTAGCGGGGGCCGGGAGACCCAGTACTTC. Its protein is CASSPIRGTSGGRETQYF.

This chain connects TRBV6-5 to TRBJ1-2; no firm D call. CDR1 MNHEY and CDR2 SVGAGI come from the germline V gene. Trimming stripped 5 bases from V and 5 bases from J, with 15 bases between. This CDR3 has 14 amino acids. CDR3: CASSGLSPPYGYTF. The CDR3 region has the DNA TGTGCCAGCAGTGGACTCTCCCCCCCTTATGGCTACACCTTC.

The chain uses TRBV19 and TRBJ1-5, with TRBD1 matching 8 bases. CDR3 length: 15 amino acids. Germline V CDR1 and CDR2: LNHDA, SQIVND (reference sequence). The V and J ends lost 7 bases and 3 bases, in that order; junction bases with no gene match: 8. In DNA form, the CDR3 reads TGTGCCAGTAAGTCGGGACAGGAAATCAATCAGCCCCAGCATTTT. Protein product: CASKSGQEINQPQHF.

This sequence joins TRBV11-3 and TRBJ2-7; the match to TRBD2 covers 10 bases. V lost 7 bases and J lost 4; bases outside the gene matches: 7. Per the germline V gene, CDR1 is SGHNT and CDR2 is YENEEA. The CDR3 covers 14 residues. The CDR3 DNA sequence: TGTGCCAGCACACCTAGCGGGAGCGGGTACGAGCAGTACTTC. It codes for CASTPSGSGYEQYF.

The chain recombines TRBV11-2 with TRBJ2-1; D might be TRBD2 (6 bases). Germline V gene lookup returns CDR1 SGHAT and CDR2 FQNNGV. The CDR3 has 13 residues. V lost 4 bases and J 7 bases, leaving 11 bases between the germline ends. The CDR3 spells CASSSSRGNEQFF. The CDR3 DNA reads as TGTGCCAGCAGCTCGTCTCGGGGGAATGAGCAGTTCTTC.